This T cell receptor beta chain was documented in a study of circulating and synovial CD4+ cells in juvenile arthritis. Turning to this clone: The antigen remains undetermined.

General study results and limits: These blood cells shared more CDR3 sequences with synovium than bulk blood.

Germline values: CDR1 SGHDN, CDR2 FVKESK. The CDR3 runs 16 residues. J was trimmed by 2 bases and V by 5 bases; bases with no gene match: 8. Libraries were prepared by immunoSEQ multiplex PCR; TCRdb keeps only in-frame clonotypes and omits some of them. Here the sample spans around 17,000 clones, under 95% being singletons. The sequencing sample was made of CD4+ T cells from blood. V usage is TRBV14 and J usage is TRBJ2-3, with 9 nucleotides matching TRBD1. The sequence derives from a human donor with juvenile idiopathic arthritis. CDR3 in amino acids: CASSTVGQGNTDTQYF. For the CDR3, the DNA is TGTGCCAGCAGCACGGTGGGACAGGGTAACACAGATACGCAGTATTTT.